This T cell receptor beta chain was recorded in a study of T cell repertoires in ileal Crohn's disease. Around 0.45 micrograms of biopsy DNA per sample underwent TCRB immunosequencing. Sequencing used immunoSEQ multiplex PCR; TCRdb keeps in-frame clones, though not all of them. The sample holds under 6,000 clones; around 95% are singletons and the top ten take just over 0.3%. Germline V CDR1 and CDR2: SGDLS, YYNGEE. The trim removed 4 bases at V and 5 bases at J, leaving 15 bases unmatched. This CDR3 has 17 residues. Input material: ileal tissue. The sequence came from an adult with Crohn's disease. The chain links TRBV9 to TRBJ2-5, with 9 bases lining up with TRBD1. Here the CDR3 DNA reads TGTGCCAGCAGCACCAGTCCCGGGACAGGGTTCGAGGAGACCCAGTACTTC. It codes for CASSTSPGTGFEETQYF.